A single sample gave rise to the 20 T cell receptor beta chains below, sequenced in a study of blood T cells in healthy people across ages. Next came a second PCR, run for about 6 to 11 cycles, which used a sample-barcoded 5' primer along with a J-beta primer mix. TCRdb reprocessed the 5' RACE reads via MiXCR and lists one record per CDR3 protein. The sample carries hundreds of thousands of distinct CDR3 sequences, approximately 52% recorded once. Sequenced: blood. The receptors derive from a woman of 80 years or more in good health.

This clonotype appeared once. The J gene is TRBJ1-2, the V gene TRBV27; a weak D match, TRBD1 (5 bases). The CDR3 spans 15 residues. Germline V gene data show CDR1 as MNHEY and CDR2 as SMNVEV (reference sequence). V shed 0 bases and J shed 4 bases, with 12 bases lying between them. The CDR3 DNA is TGTGCCAGCAGTTTATCGGAGGGGACGGTCTATGGCTACACCTTC. Its translation: CASSLSEGTVYGYTF.

This clonotype has ten or more counts. The genes are TRBV29-1 and TRBJ2-5, with 8 bases that match TRBD1. The V gene end was trimmed by 4 bases and the J gene end by 5 bases; junction bases not matched to a gene: 6. Germline CDR1 SQVTM, CDR2 ANQGSEA. CDR3 size: 13 residues. CDR3 residues: CSVVDRVGETQYF. In DNA form, the CDR3 reads TGCAGCGTTGTGGACAGGGTAGGCGAGACCCAGTACTTC.

The chain uses TRBV24-1 and TRBJ2-1; D ambiguous. V was trimmed by 4 bases and J by 0 bases, leaving 6 bases between them. There are 14 residues in the CDR3. CDR1 and CDR2 (germline): KGHDR, SFDVKD. This chain's CDR3 is CATSESGSYNEQFF. Written as DNA, the CDR3 is TGTGCCACCAGTGAGTCAGGCTCCTACAATGAGCAGTTCTTC.

This clonotype was picked up a small number of times. V is TRBV2 and J is TRBJ1-1; the match to TRBD1 covers 7 bases. V was pared by 8 bases and J by 4 bases, with 7 bases of the junction left unmatched. CDR3 length equals 13 residues. CDR1 and CDR2 (germline): SNHLY, FYNNEI. This CDR3 is CASGTASLTEAFF. The DNA for the CDR3 is TGTGCCAGCGGGACAGCCTCGCTCACTGAAGCTTTCTTT.

J is TRBJ2-1 and V is TRBV28, with D uncertain. Trimming left V 6 bases short and J 13 bases short, with 16 bases between. This CDR3 has 12 amino acids. Germline values: CDR1 MDHEN, CDR2 SYDVKM. CDR3 sequence: CASSLPQETQFF. In nucleotides, the CDR3 is TGTGCCAGCAGCTTACCCCAAGAGACCCAGTTCTTC.

The chain links TRBV27 to TRBJ2-7, with D possibly being TRBD1 or TRBD2 (5 bases each). V was pared by 6 bases and J by 4 bases, with 16 bases between. CDR1 and CDR2 from the germline V gene are MNHEY and SMNVEV (reference sequence). The CDR3 length is 14 residues. CDR3 residues: CASSPTGTAYEQYF. As DNA, the CDR3 is TGTGCCAGCAGCCCTACCGGGACGGCTTACGAGCAGTACTTC.

The gene calls are TRBV4-3 and TRBJ2-2; 8 bases are shared with TRBD2. V lost 2 bases to trimming and J lost 5 bases; unmatched junction nucleotides: 4. This CDR3 has 15 residues. The germline V gene has CDR1 LGHNA and CDR2 YSLEER. The CDR3 nucleotides read TGCGCCAGCAGCCAAAAAGCGGGGGTTACCGGGGAGCTGTTTTTT. This sequence encodes CASSQKAGVTGELFF.

Comments on this clonotype: This sequence may be a read error, since a much larger clone differs from it by one base. Written as DNA, the CDR3 is TGTGCCAGCGGCTTAGAGGGGGGAGCCTACGAGCAGTACTTC. It encodes CASGLEGGAYEQYF. This chain connects TRBV7-2 to TRBJ2-7; D assignment may be TRBD1 or TRBD2 (6 bases each). CDR1 is SGHTA and CDR2 is FQGNSA in the germline V gene. This CDR3 contains 14 residues.

This clonotype was seen repeatedly, ten times or more. The V gene is TRBV7-8, the J gene TRBJ2-5; no reliable D call. Trimming took 5 bases from V and 1 from J, leaving 11 bases between them. CDR1 and CDR2 (germline): SGHVS, FQNEAQ. The CDR3 contains 14 residues. CDR3 coding DNA: TGTGCCAGCAGCCAACGGCGCACCCAAGAGACCCAGTACTTC. Translating it yields CASSQRRTQETQYF.

Of note for this clonotype: The junction differs from germline at one of its ends, possibly a read error. The chain employs TRBV12-3 or TRBV12-4 and TRBJ2-7, with 13 bases fitting TRBD2. The CDR3 spans 15 residues. CDR3 DNA: TGTGCCAGCAGAAAGACTAGCGGGGGGACCTATGAGCAGTACTTC. It yields the protein CASRKTSGGTYEQYF.

Many counts were recorded for this clonotype. The rearrangement uses TRBV6-5 and TRBJ1-1; the D is unclear. Germline assignment: CDR1 MNHEY and CDR2 SVGAGI. V lost 0 bases, J lost 10 bases, and 6 bases lay in between. This CDR3 region has 11 residues. The CDR3: CASSYSGRAFF. DNA for the CDR3: TGTGCCAGCAGTTACTCCGGGAGAGCTTTCTTT.

This clonotype was recorded many times. The chain couples TRBV2 to TRBJ2-1, with unresolved D. The CDR3 is 12 residues long. Germline lookup yields CDR1 SNHLY and CDR2 FYNNEI. V was pared by 6 bases and J by 4 bases, with 7 bases between. CDR3: CASRPSYNEQFF. DNA for the CDR3: TGTGCCAGCAGGCCCAGTTACAATGAGCAGTTCTTC.

The chain employs TRBV25-1 and TRBJ2-7, with a weak D call TRBD1 (6 bases). The DNA end favors TRBJ2-5, so the J call may be wrong. CDR3 length: 14 residues. CDR1 and CDR2 from the germline V gene are MGHDK and SYGVNS. The CDR3 is CASRESGDGETQYF. Written as DNA, the CDR3 is TGTGCCAGCCGAGAGTCAGGGGATGGGGAGACCCAGTACTTC.

This clonotype has a single count. The genes are TRBV20-1 and TRBJ2-7; D may be TRBD2 (5 bases). This CDR3 is 12 amino acids long. CDR1 and CDR2 (germline): DFQATT, SNEGSKA (reference sequence). With 3 bases removed from V and 1 base from J, the gap between germline ends came to 7 bases. CDR3 in DNA: TGCAGTGCTAGGGCGGGTTCCTACGAGCAGTACTTC. It yields the protein CSARAGSYEQYF.

This clonotype was recorded many times. The chain uses TRBV5-8 and TRBJ2-3; D perhaps matches TRBD1 (7 bases). The CDR3 is made up of 12 amino acids. V shed 6 bases and J shed 8 bases, with 13 bases lying between them. CDR1 and CDR2 from the germline V gene are SGHTS and YDEGEE. The CDR3 DNA reads as TGTGCCAGCACCCTCAGGGGGGCTACGCAGTATTTT. Its protein is CASTLRGATQYF.

With regard to this clonotype: Just one base apart from a much larger clone, this may be a read error. The V and J genes are TRBV20-1 and TRBJ1-5, with TRBD1 matching over 7 bases. This CDR3 comprises 16 residues. Germline values: CDR1 DFQATT, CDR2 SNEGSKA (reference sequence). J lost 0 bases, V lost 6 bases, and 11 bases had no gene match. CDR3 DNA: TGCAGTGCCACAGGGGCGGAACCCGTTAGCAATCAGCCCCAGCATTTT. Amino acid sequence: CSATGAEPVSNQPQHF.

The table lists this clonotype with a few counts. This chain links TRBV18 with TRBJ2-2; D not certain. The CDR3 runs 15 residues. CDR1 KGHSH and CDR2 LQKENI come from the germline V gene. The ends were cut back, 1 base at V and 2 bases at J, with 8 bases in the middle. This chain's CDR3 is CASSPLSANTGELFF. The CDR3 DNA follows: TGTGCCAGCTCACCACTGTCCGCCAACACCGGGGAGCTGTTTTTT.

The chain links TRBV7-9 to TRBJ2-2; D could derive from TRBD1 or TRBD2 (6 bases each). This CDR3 spans 15 amino acids. V shed 4 bases and J shed 1 base, with 10 bases lying between them. CDR1 SEHNR and CDR2 FQNEAQ come from the germline V gene (reference sequence). CDR3 sequence (DNA): TGTGCCAGCAGCTCGGGGGCAGGGAACACCGGGGAGCTGTTTTTT. Translating gives CASSSGAGNTGELFF.

The sample holds many counts of this clonotype. The chain has TRBV7-9 and TRBJ2-3, with TRBD2 matching over 8 bases. The germline gives CDR1 SEHNR, CDR2 FQNEAQ (reference sequence). The V and J ends lost 3 bases and 0 bases, in that order; junction bases with no gene match: 11. CDR3 length: 18 amino acids. The CDR3 spells CASSFTYPGGGSTDTQYF. CDR3 nucleotide sequence: TGTGCCAGCAGCTTCACGTACCCCGGGGGGGGTAGCACAGATACGCAGTATTTT.

This clonotype was seen a handful of times. The chain carries TRBV28 and TRBJ1-2; TRBD1 might be the D (5 bases). CDR1 is MDHEN and CDR2 is SYDVKM in the germline V gene. V was cut by 5 bases and J by 0 bases, with 19 bases left in between. This CDR3 has 17 amino acids. CDR3: CASSPMTEPLANYGYTF. Here the CDR3 DNA reads TGTGCCAGCAGTCCTATGACAGAGCCGTTAGCTAACTATGGCTACACCTTC.